This TCR beta chain was recovered during a study of blood T cell repertoires in COVID-19. The overall study: PBMCs, B-cell-depleted T cells, or T cells were the source of the cDNA or gDNA that made up the material.

Enrollment of patients from Seattle took place during active infection, with longitudinal follow-up. Here immunoSEQ multiplex PCR was the method, and the copy in TCRdb shows in-frame clones only, minus some. This sample has hundreds of thousands of clones, with approximately 89% found just once. The CDR3 has 15 residues. The J segment lost 4 bases and the V segment lost 2 bases, leaving 5 bases of the junction unmatched. Germline V CDR1 and CDR2: MDHEN, SYDVKM. The sequence was collected from a woman between 45 and 60 years old with COVID-19, enrolled during active disease. This rearrangement joins TRBV28 to TRBJ2-7; 10 bases align to TRBD1. The sequenced sample consisted of peripheral blood. This CDR3 reads CASSLPGQGSYEQYF. The CDR3, as DNA: TGTGCCAGCAGTTTACCGGGACAGGGGTCGTACGAGCAGTACTTC.